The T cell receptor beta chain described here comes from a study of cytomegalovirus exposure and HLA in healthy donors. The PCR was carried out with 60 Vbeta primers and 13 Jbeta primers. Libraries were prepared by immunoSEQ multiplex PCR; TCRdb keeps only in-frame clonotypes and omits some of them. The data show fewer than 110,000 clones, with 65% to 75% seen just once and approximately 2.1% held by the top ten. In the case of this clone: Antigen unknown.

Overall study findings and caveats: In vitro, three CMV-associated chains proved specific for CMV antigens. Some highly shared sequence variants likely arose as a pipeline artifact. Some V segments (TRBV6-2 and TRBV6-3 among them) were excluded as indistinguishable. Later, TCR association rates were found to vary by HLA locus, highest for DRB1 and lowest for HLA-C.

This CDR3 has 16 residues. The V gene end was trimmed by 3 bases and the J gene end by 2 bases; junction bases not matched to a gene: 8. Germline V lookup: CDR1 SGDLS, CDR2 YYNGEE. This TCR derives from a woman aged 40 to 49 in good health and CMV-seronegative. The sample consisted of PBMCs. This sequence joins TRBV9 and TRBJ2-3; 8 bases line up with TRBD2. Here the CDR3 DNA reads TGTGCCAGCAGCGCAGGCGGGGGGCTCTACACAGATACGCAGTATTTT. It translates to CASSAGGGLYTDTQYF.